This T cell receptor (beta chain) was sequenced during a study of immune evolution from preneoplasia to lung adenocarcinoma. Assay used: immunoSEQ multiplex PCR; TCRdb lists only in-frame clones, some missing. The sample has 6,000 to 6,500 clones, 65% to 85% seen once. The study's findings and limits: Later-stage lesions appeared to have more T cells, more diversity, less clonality. Top clone frequencies peaked in normal lung, apparently declining through invasive adenocarcinoma.

About this clone itself: Its target is not known.

Per germline, CDR1 MNHEY and CDR2 SMNVEV (reference sequence). V was clipped by 11 bases and J by 0 bases, with 5 bases between them. The CDR3 has 12 amino acids. Patients had resection in Japan or China between about 2013 and 2017. Each case's diagnosis was confirmed by two pathologists on H&E. The sample consisted of FFPE adjacent normal lung tissue. This sequence originates from a donor at least 70 years old with lung adenocarcinoma. V is TRBV27 and J is TRBJ2-6; D is unclear. The CDR3 coding sequence is TGTGCCTCCACCTCTGGGGCCAACGTCCTGACTTTC. Protein sequence: CASTSGANVLTF.